Below, 17 T cell receptor beta chains from the same sample are listed, as sequenced in a study of T-cell memory formation after mild COVID-19. TCRdb redid the calling of the 5' RACE reads with MiXCR, one entry per CDR3 protein. The data show about 58,000 distinct CDR3 sequences, 28% seen once. The specimen was PBMCs or a T cell subset sorted from them (not recorded which). The receptors derive from a man aged 18 to 29 who had mild COVID-19 (a few samples of this study predate the infection). Cell type and time point are not known.

A single count supports this clonotype. This chain connects TRBV25-1 to TRBJ1-2; D may be TRBD1 (5 bases). Trimming removed 2 bases at V and 4 bases at J, with 11 bases between. This CDR3 is built from 14 residues. Looked up from germline, CDR1 is MGHDK and CDR2 is SYGVNS. CDR3 amino acids: CASSESRGFYGYTF. For the CDR3, the DNA is TGTGCCAGCAGTGAAAGTCGGGGGTTCTATGGCTACACCTTC.

This clonotype has a handful of counts. The chain couples TRBV11-2 to TRBJ2-5; D gene uncertain. The CDR3 length is 12 residues. Germline V gives CDR1 SGHAT, CDR2 FQNNGV. V was cut by 4 bases and J by 1 base, with 4 bases left in between. As DNA, the CDR3 is TGTGCCAGCAGCTCCCTCCAAGAGACCCAGTACTTC. Translated: CASSSLQETQYF. The variable domain in full, completed from reference TRBV11-2 and TRBJ2-5, reads EAGVAQSPRYKIIEKRQSVAFWCNPISGHATLYWYQQILGQGPKLLIQFQNNGVVDDSQLPKDRFSAERLKGVDSTLKIQPAKLEDSAVYLCASSSLQETQYFGPGTRLLVL.

V usage is TRBV24-1 and J usage is TRBJ1-2; possibly TRBD1 for D (6 bases). The germline gives CDR1 KGHDR, CDR2 SFDVKD. There are 14 residues in the CDR3. V dropped 0 bases and J dropped 4 bases, with 8 bases sitting between them. The CDR3 bases are TGTGCCACCAGTGATTTGATACAGGGCTATGGCTACACCTTC. Its protein product is CATSDLIQGYGYTF.

The table lists this clonotype with many counts. The chain couples TRBV20-1 to TRBJ2-1; D not resolved. CDR1 is DFQATT, CDR2 SNEGSKA, per germline (reference sequence). The V end lost 3 bases, the J end lost 8 bases, and 11 bases lay between the germline ends. CDR3 length equals 12 residues. The CDR3 DNA follows: TGCAGTGCTAGGCTGCGCTGGGATGAGCAGTTCTTC. Its protein is CSARLRWDEQFF.

The V gene is TRBV6-5, the J gene TRBJ2-1; tentatively, D is TRBD2 (6 bases). The germline CDR1 and CDR2 sequences are MNHEY and SVGAGI. Trimming cost V 5 bases and J 5 bases, with 13 bases left between them. The CDR3 is made up of 14 amino acids. For the CDR3, the DNA is TGTGCCAGCAGTGCCGCCTGGGGGGACAATGAGCAGTTCTTC. It encodes CASSAAWGDNEQFF.

The CDR3 nucleotides read TGTGCCAGCGGGGGGGCGAACGACAATGAGCAGTTCTTC. Its protein product is CASGGANDNEQFF. The chain combines TRBV7-6 with TRBJ2-1; TRBD2 might be the D (7 bases). Deletions cut 8 bases from V and 5 bases from J, with 13 bases between. This CDR3 is built from 13 residues. Germline CDR1 and CDR2: SGHVS and FNYEAQ. Full variable domain (remainder filled in from reference TRBV7-6 and TRBJ2-1): GAGVSQSPRYKVTKRGQDVALRCDPISGHVSLYWYRQALGQGPEFLTYFNYEAQQDKSGLPNDRFSAERPEGSISTLTIQRTEQRDSAMYRCASGGANDNEQFFGPGTRLTVL.

The chain employs TRBV14 and TRBJ2-7, with 7 bases fitting TRBD1. Germline CDR1 and CDR2: SGHDN and FVKESK. The CDR3 contains 13 residues. V was clipped by 4 bases and J by 2 bases; unmatched bases: 2. The CDR3 nucleotides are TGTGCCAGCAGCCCGGGACAGACCTACGAGCAGTACTTC. Translated, it gives CASSPGQTYEQYF.

V is TRBV11-2 and J is TRBJ2-4, with D perhaps assigned TRBD1 or TRBD2 (5 bases each). V was clipped by 1 base and J by 4 bases, with 14 bases between them. The germline CDR1 and CDR2 sequences are SGHAT and FQNNGV. This CDR3 is 16 amino acids long. CDR3 sequence reads: CASSLGFRDRKNIQYF. CDR3 coding DNA: TGTGCCAGCAGCTTAGGGTTCCGGGACCGAAAAAACATTCAGTACTTC.

There are a few counts of this clonotype. The chain has TRBV19 and TRBJ1-1, with D possibly being TRBD1 (5 bases). The CDR3 is 13 amino acids. Trimming removed 3 bases at V and 8 bases at J, with 13 bases between. Germline V gives CDR1 LNHDA, CDR2 SQIVND (reference sequence). The CDR3 bases are TGTGCCAGTAGTATTAGCTCGGGGACCGAAGCTTTCTTT. Its translation is CASSISSGTEAFF.

A few counts support this clonotype. The chain joins TRBV7-2 to TRBJ2-3, with 8 positions matching TRBD2. CDR1 is SGHTA and CDR2 is FQGNSA in the germline V gene. J gave up 6 bases and V 5 bases, and 10 bases lay outside the gene matches. The CDR3 extends over 15 amino acids. The CDR3 region has the DNA TGTGCCAGCAGCCCAGGGGCTAGCGGGCGCGATACGCAGTATTTT. Its protein is CASSPGASGRDTQYF.

The rearrangement links TRBV4-3 to TRBJ2-7, with D unresolved. Looked up from germline, CDR1 is LGHNA and CDR2 is YSLEER. The V gene lost 4 bases and the J gene lost 3 bases, with 13 bases spanning the gap. The CDR3 sequence is 14 residues long. The CDR3 spells CASSRALGNYEQYF. CDR3 nucleotide sequence: TGCGCCAGCAGCCGAGCCCTAGGGAACTACGAGCAGTACTTC.

This clonotype turned up a few times. The genes are TRBV20-1 and TRBJ2-7, with 7 nucleotides matching TRBD1. Germline V gives CDR1 DFQATT, CDR2 SNEGSKA (reference sequence). The CDR3 is 11 residues long. The V and J ends lost 6 bases and 4 bases, in that order; junction bases with no gene match: 3. The CDR3 sequence is CSAPGGYEQYF. The CDR3 region has the DNA TGCAGTGCCCCAGGGGGTTACGAGCAGTACTTC.

This clonotype has just a few counts. The V and J genes are TRBV29-1 and TRBJ1-2; 11 bases are a match to TRBD1. Germline CDR1 is SQVTM and CDR2 is ANQGSEA. The CDR3 has 15 residues. Trimming cost V 3 bases and J 6 bases; bases outside gene matches: 9. DNA of the CDR3: TGCAGCGTTGACGACATTTCGGGACAGGGGGATGGCTACACCTTC. The encoded protein is CSVDDISGQGDGYTF.

This clonotype was picked up many times. J is TRBJ2-5 and V is TRBV6-8, with 10 bases that match TRBD1. The CDR3 runs to 14 residues. Germline-derived CDR1 and CDR2 are MNHGY and SAAAGT. V gave up 7 bases and J gave up 2 bases; unmatched junction bases: 4. The CDR3 region is CASTGQGDQETQYF. CDR3 DNA: TGTGCCAGCACCGGACAGGGGGATCAAGAGACCCAGTACTTC.

This clonotype was counted only a few times. The V call is TRBV4-3, the J call TRBJ2-1; tentative D call: TRBD2 (5 bases). There are 14 residues in the CDR3. V shed 0 bases and J shed 6 bases, with 9 bases lying between them. Germline V gives CDR1 LGHNA, CDR2 YSLEER. The CDR3 DNA is TGCGCCAGCAGCCAAGATCGAGGGCCCAATGAGCAGTTCTTC. It encodes CASSQDRGPNEQFF.

J is TRBJ2-7 and V is TRBV5-6; no firm D call. This CDR3 region has 13 residues. The germline CDR1 and CDR2 sequences are SGHDT and YYEEEE. The V and J ends lost 2 bases and 1 base respectively, with 7 bases between them. The CDR3 reads CASSFYNSYEQYV. The CDR3 DNA reads as TGTGCCAGCAGCTTTTACAATTCCTACGAGCAGTACGTC.

This clonotype has at least ten counts. A read error may account for a junction end that differs from germline. V usage is TRBV7-6 and J usage is TRBJ2-7, with D possibly matching TRBD1 (5 bases). CDR3 length: 14 residues. CDR1 and CDR2 from the germline V gene are SGHVS and FNYEAQ. The CDR3 region has the DNA TGTGCCAGCAGCTTAGGGGGCACGTCCTATGAGCAGTACTTC. Translating it yields CASSLGGTSYEQYF.